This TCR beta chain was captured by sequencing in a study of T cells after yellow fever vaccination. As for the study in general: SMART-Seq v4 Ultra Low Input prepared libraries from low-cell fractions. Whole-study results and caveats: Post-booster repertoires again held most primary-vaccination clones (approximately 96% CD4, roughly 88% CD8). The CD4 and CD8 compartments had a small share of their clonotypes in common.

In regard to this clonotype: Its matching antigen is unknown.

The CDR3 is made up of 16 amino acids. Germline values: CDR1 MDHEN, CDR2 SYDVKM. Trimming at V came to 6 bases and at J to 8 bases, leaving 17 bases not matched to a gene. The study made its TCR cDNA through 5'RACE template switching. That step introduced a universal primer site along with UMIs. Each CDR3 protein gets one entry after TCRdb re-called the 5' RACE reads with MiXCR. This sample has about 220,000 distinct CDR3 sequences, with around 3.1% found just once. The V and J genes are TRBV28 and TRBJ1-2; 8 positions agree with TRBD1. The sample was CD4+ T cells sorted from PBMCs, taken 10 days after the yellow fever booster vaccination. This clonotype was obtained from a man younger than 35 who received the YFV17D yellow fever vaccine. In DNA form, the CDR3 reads TGTGCCAGCAGGGCTGCCGGGACAGGTCCCAAAGGGGGCTACACCTTC. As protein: CASRAAGTGPKGGYTF.